This T cell receptor (beta chain) was found in a study of blood T cell repertoires in COVID-19. Study-wide background: Sample material is recorded as cDNA or gDNA derived from T cells, B-cell-depleted T cells, or PBMCs.

This clone was found a few times. Participants spanned ages about 18 to 90 years and resided in roughly 22 US areas. Participants reported their clinical history, and cohort assignment relied on those reports. In the authors' workflow: Amplified reference gene primers provided the basis for estimating nucleated cell counts. Clones were read by immunoSEQ multiplex PCR, and TCRdb kept only the in-frame ones, dropping some. The V and J calls and clone size come from that table; D and trimming were worked out from the DNA. The data contain some 260,000 clones, approximately 90% of them singletons. The CDR3 loop spans 13 amino acids. The V end lost 6 bases, the J end lost 1 base, and 9 bases lay between the germline ends. Germline values: CDR1 MDHEN, CDR2 SYDVKM.

The chain joins TRBV28 to TRBJ1-1; D possibly corresponds to TRBD1 (5 bases). This receptor was identified in a woman between 25 and 40 years old with acute COVID-19. Source material: PBMCs or T cells enriched from blood (not recorded which). The CDR3 region has the DNA TGTGCCAGCAGGCATGACAGGAACACTGAAGCTTTCTTT. It translates to CASRHDRNTEAFF.